The 6 T cell receptor beta chains in this list originate from one sample, sequenced in a study of blood T cell repertoires in COVID-19. The data were produced by immunoSEQ multiplex PCR, yet TCRdb's version contains in-frame clones alone and is incomplete. The table lists some 280,000 clones, about 89% of them singletons. Input material: peripheral blood. These receptors were obtained from a woman aged 60-70 years with acute or convalescent COVID-19.

The V and J genes are TRBV24-1 and TRBJ1-3; D unresolved. This CDR3 region has 14 residues. Germline V gives CDR1 KGHDR, CDR2 SFDVKD. The V and J ends lost 4 bases and 0 bases respectively, with 6 bases between them. The CDR3 nucleotides are TGTGCCACCAGTGAAGGGAGCTCTGGAAACACCATATATTTT. Protein: CATSEGSSGNTIYF.

The genes are TRBV29-1 and TRBJ1-2, with D unclear. The germline V gene encodes CDR1 SQVTM and CDR2 ANQGSEA. V was shortened by 4 bases and J by 3 bases, with 6 bases between the two germline ends. This CDR3 contains 11 residues. The CDR3 coding sequence is TGCAGCGTTGCGCGGGACTATGGCTACACCTTC. Translating it yields CSVARDYGYTF.

This clone showed up just a few times. V gene TRBV27 combines with J gene TRBJ2-7; 10 bases map to TRBD1. V shed 4 bases and J 7 bases; nucleotides not matched to a gene: 22. The germline V gene has CDR1 MNHEY and CDR2 SMNVEV (reference sequence). The CDR3 is 19 amino acids. The CDR3 nucleotides read TGTGCCAGCAGTTCGCTCGCTCCGGGACAGGGGCGGGTAGGGGAAGAGCAGTACTTC. Protein: CASSSLAPGQGRVGEEQYF.

The chain has TRBV7-2 and TRBJ2-2, with 12 nucleotides matching TRBD2. The CDR3 runs 16 residues. V trimming: 5 bases; J trimming: 4 bases; junction bases outside the gene matches: 5. Germline CDR1 is SGHTA and CDR2 is FQGNSA. The CDR3 reads CASSTRLAGATGELFF. For the CDR3, the DNA is TGTGCCAGCAGCACCCGACTAGCGGGGGCCACCGGGGAGCTGTTTTTT.

The V call is TRBV21-1, the J call TRBJ1-4. TRBV21-1 is annotated as a pseudogene. The CDR3 has 15 amino acids. CDR3 residues: CASSKGRGPNEKLFF. As DNA, the CDR3 is TGTGCCAGCAGCAAAGGTCGCGGCCCTAATGAAAAACTGTTTTTT.

The V and J genes are TRBV7-2 and TRBJ2-7, with D perhaps matching TRBD1 (6 bases). The CDR3 contains 14 residues. The V end was cut by 5 bases, the J end by 1 base, with 12 bases between. Germline V gives CDR1 SGHTA, CDR2 FQGNSA. The DNA for the CDR3 is TGTGCCAGCAGCCCGTCCGGGACATCCTACGAGCAGTACTTC. Protein product: CASSPSGTSYEQYF.